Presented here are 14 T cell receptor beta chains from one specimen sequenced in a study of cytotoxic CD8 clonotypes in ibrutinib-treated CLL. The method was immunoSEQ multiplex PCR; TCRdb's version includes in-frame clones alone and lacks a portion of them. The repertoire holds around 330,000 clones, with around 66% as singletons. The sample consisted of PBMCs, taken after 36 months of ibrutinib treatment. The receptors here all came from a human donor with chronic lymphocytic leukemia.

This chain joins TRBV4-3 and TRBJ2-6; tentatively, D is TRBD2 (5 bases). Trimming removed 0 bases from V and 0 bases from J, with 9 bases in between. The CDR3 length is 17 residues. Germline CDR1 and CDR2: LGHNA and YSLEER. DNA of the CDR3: TGCGCCAGCAGCCAAGAGGGGAGTAGCTCTGGGGCCAACGTCCTGACTTTC. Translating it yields CASSQEGSSSGANVLTF.

CDR3 amino acids: CASSYSTFPNQPQHF. DNA for the CDR3: TGTGCCAGCAGTTACTCTACGTTCCCCAATCAGCCCCAGCATTTT. V is TRBV6-6 and J is TRBJ1-5; D call uncertain. The V and J ends lost 0 bases and 3 bases respectively, with 9 bases between them. The CDR3 totals 15 residues. CDR1 and CDR2 from the germline V gene are MNHNY and SVGAGI (reference sequence).

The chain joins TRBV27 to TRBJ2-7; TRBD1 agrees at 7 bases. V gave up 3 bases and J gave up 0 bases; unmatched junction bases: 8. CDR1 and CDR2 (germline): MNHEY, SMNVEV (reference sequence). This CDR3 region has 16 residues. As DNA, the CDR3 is TGTGCCAGCAGTTTCTTCACAGGGGCTTTCTCCTACGAGCAGTACTTC. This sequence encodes CASSFFTGAFSYEQYF.

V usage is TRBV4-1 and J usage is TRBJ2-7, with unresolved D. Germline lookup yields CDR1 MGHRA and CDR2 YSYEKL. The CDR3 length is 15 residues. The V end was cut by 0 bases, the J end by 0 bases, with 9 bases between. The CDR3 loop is CASSQEGQSSYEQYF. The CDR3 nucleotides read TGCGCCAGCAGCCAAGAAGGGCAGTCCTCCTACGAGCAGTACTTC.

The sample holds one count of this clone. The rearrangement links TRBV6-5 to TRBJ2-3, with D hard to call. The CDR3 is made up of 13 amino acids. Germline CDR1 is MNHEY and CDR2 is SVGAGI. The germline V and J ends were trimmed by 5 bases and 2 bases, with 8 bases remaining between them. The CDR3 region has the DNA TGTGCCAGCAGTCCAAGGAACACAGATACGCAGTATTTT. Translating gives CASSPRNTDTQYF.

CDR3 in amino acids: CASEKGGGPQHF. The CDR3 nucleotides are TGTGCCAGTGAAAAAGGGGGAGGGCCCCAGCATTTT. The chain couples TRBV19 to TRBJ1-5, with a tentative D call TRBD1 (6 bases). V was shortened by 8 bases and J by 9 bases, with 14 bases between the two germline ends. The length of the CDR3 is 12 residues. Looked up from germline, CDR1 is LNHDA and CDR2 is SQIVND (reference sequence).

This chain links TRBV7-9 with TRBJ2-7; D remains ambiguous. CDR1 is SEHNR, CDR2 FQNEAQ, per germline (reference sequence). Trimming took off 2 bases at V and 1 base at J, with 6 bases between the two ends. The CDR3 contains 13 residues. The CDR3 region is CASSLMMSYEQYF. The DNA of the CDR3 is TGTGCCAGCAGCTTAATGATGTCCTACGAGCAGTACTTC.

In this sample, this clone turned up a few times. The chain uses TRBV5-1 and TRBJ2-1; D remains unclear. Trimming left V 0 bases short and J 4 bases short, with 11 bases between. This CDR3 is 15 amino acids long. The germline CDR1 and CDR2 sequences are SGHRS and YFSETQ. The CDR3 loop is CASSLVPQEYNEQFF. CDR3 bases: TGCGCCAGCAGCTTGGTCCCGCAGGAGTACAATGAGCAGTTCTTC.

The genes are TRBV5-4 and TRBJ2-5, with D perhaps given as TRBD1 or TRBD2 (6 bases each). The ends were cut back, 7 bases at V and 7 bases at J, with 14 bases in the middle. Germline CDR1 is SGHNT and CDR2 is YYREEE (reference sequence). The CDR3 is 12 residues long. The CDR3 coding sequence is TGTGCCAGCCTCACTAAGGGGGGGACCCAGTACTTC. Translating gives CASLTKGGTQYF. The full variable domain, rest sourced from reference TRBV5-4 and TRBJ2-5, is ETGVTQSPTHLIKTRGQQVTLRCSSQSGHNTVSWYQQALGQGPQFIFQYYREEENGRGNFPPRFSGLQFPNYSSELNVNALELDDSALYLCASLTKGGTQYFGPGTRLLVL.

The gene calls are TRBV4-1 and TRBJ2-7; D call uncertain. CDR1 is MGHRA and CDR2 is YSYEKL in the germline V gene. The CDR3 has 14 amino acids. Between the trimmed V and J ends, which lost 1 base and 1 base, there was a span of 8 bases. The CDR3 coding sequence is TGCGCCAGCAGCCAAGTCGTTGGATCCTACGAGCAGTACTTC. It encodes CASSQVVGSYEQYF.

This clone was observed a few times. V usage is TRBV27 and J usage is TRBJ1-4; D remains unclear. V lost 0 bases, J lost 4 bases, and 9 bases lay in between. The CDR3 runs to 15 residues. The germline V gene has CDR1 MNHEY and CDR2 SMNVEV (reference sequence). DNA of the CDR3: TGTGCCAGCAGTTTATCCGGGAGGAGTAATGAAAAACTGTTTTTT. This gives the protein CASSLSGRSNEKLFF.

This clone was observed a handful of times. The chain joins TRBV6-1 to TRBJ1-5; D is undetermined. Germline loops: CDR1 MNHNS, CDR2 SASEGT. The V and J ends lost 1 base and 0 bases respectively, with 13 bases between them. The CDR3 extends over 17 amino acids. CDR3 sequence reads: CASSEVERGISNQPQHF. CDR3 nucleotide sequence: TGTGCCAGCAGTGAAGTGGAACGAGGGATTAGCAATCAGCCCCAGCATTTT.

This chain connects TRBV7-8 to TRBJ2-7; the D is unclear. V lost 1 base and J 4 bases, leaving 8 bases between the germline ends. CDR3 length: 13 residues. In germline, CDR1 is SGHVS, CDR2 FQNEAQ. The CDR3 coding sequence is TGTGCCAGCAGCTTAGGCGGACCTTACGAGCAGTACTTC. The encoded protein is CASSLGGPYEQYF.

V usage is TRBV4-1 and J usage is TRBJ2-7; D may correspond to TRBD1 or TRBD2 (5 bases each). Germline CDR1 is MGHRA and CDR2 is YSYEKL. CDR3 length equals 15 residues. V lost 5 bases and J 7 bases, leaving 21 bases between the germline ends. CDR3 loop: CASSSRVWGRGEQYF. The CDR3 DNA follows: TGCGCCAGCAGCTCACGCGTCTGGGGACGTGGGGAGCAGTACTTC.